These T cell receptor beta chains were read from a single sample in a study of read filtering for tumor transcriptome and immune sequencing. TCRdb re-analysed the reads in MiXCR, keeping a single row per CDR3 protein. The top ten hold around 8.3% of the sample, which has more than 100,000 distinct CDR3 sequences, approximately 13% seen once. Sequenced input: a population of CD138-negative cells sorted from bone marrow. The receptors shown here come from a donor aged 40 or older with multiple myeloma. The CDR3 runs from the conserved cysteine through the conserved F or W.

TRBV7-2,CASSLVAGFTEAFF
TRBV6-5,CASSYFSQGDTGELFF
TRBV7-9,CASSQSGRKNTGELFF
TRBV4-3,CASSLGGELNTEAFF
TRBV20-1,CSARTGANQPQHF
TRBV20-1,CSAQGLISNQPQHF
TRBV12-3/TRBV12-4,CASRAGTSGYEQYF
TRBV7-9,CASNLGGYAGEQYF
TRBV24-1,CATSAWDRETYNEQFF
TRBV7-9,CASSPQGVGTEAFF
TRBV20-1,CSAAPGGRETQYF
TRBV29-1,CSVEDWRNGGQYF
TRBV10-3,CAIASGGQRDGKLFF
TRBV4-3,CASSQDLRGSYNEQFF
TRBV3-1,CASSQGQGALYGYTF
TRBV11-2,CASSSHDYGARDEQFF
TRBV30,CAWARGFAEAFF
TRBV5-6,CASSLGASWAYNGQFF
TRBV29-1,CSVGGGVNTEAFF
TRBV19,CASSIGSGQSFSYEQYF
TRBV6-2/TRBV6-3,CASSYFGPSTEAFF
TRBV4-1,CASSQVGVSEQFF
TRBV20-1,CSAIWGGSNNEKLFF
TRBV10-3,CAIRRTGEEKLFF
TRBV9,CASSVSSGRSETQYF
TRBV7-9,CASRGGAGLSQSSYNEQFF
TRBV7-8,CASSPRRVVADGQYF
TRBV6-5,CASSYRTGESYEQYF
TRBV20-1,CSAKKPTGNSGNTIYF
TRBV23-1,CASSPRPGLEALQQFF
TRBV7-9,CASSSTLGVGDTEAFF
TRBV5-1,CASSLVKGAVNEQFF
TRBV7-9,CASSISSYNEQFF
TRBV7-9,CASSLGDSNQPQHF
TRBV29-1,CSVEDWAEAFF
TRBV12-3/TRBV12-4,CASTWGGNYEQYF
TRBV11-3,CASSLDAIYGYTF
TRBV5-1,CASSCAGDEQYF
TRBV27,CASSFEGGEQFF
TRBV6-5,CASSRGLGGYEQYF
TRBV3-1,CASSQVVDWITF
TRBV9,CASSFTGTGGPNEQFF
TRBV7-2,CASSPEINEQYF
TRBV12-3/TRBV12-4,CASSYGTRPSYEQYF
TRBV11-2,CASSPTGETEASF
TRBV27,CASSLLAGGWGYEQYF
TRBV5-1,CASSLGITDTQYF
TRBV11-3,CASSPSVSNEQFF
TRBV7-3,CASSRSFALTGELFF
TRBV4-2,CASSQESSGSTSKTQYF
TRBV19,CASSLGAGIQYF
TRBV9,CASSMGPGTDTQYF
TRBV29-1,CSVRVSGSYEQYF
TRBV20-1,CSARGHRGSGELFF
TRBV3-1,CASSPPARDGGTGELFF
TRBV24-1,CATSGLAGSYNEQFF
TRBV29-1,CSVEDPLTGAGIETQYF
TRBV30,CAWSGKGPTRRETQYF